Only a few counts were recorded for the clone carrying this TCR beta chain. Germline CDR1 is SGHAT and CDR2 is FQNNGV. V lost 6 bases, J lost 4 bases, and 12 bases stayed unmatched. CDR3 length: 16 amino acids. This sample stems from a study of blood T cell repertoires in COVID-19. For the study at large: COVID-19 samples from acute and convalescent phases originated in the United States, Italy and Spain. T cells, B-cell-depleted T cells, or PBMCs supplied cDNA or gDNA.

In the original processing: For nucleated cells, counts were estimated from reference gene primer amplification. Here immunoSEQ multiplex PCR was the method, and the copy in TCRdb shows in-frame clones only, minus some. D and trimming were read from the DNA, whereas the V and J calls and clone size are those reported in that table. Found here are tens of thousands of clones, around 86% of them singletons; the top ten hold about 45%. The specimen sequenced was peripheral blood. The genes are TRBV11-2 and TRBJ1-2, with TRBD1 identical over 9 bases. The sequence was collected from a man older than 75 with acute or convalescent COVID-19. This CDR3 is CASSEIGTGSLYGYTF. Here the CDR3 DNA reads TGTGCCAGCAGTGAAATTGGGACAGGGTCCCTCTATGGCTACACCTTC.